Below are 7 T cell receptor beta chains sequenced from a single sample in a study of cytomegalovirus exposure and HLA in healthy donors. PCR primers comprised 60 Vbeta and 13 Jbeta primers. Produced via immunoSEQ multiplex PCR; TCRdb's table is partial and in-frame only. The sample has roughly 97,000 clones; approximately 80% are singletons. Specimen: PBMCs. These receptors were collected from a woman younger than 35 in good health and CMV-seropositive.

The CDR3 region has the DNA TGTGCCAGCAGTTACCTGGGGGGGGGAACTGAAGCTTTCTTT. As protein: CASSYLGGGTEAFF. The chain combines TRBV6-5 with TRBJ1-1; D may be TRBD1 (5 bases). The CDR3 spans 14 residues. V lost 2 bases to trimming and J lost 5 bases, with 12 bases between them. Germline V gene data show CDR1 as MNHEY and CDR2 as SVGAGI.

CDR3 nucleotide sequence: TGTGCCAGCACCCTTTCACTAGCGGGAGTCGCAGATACGCAGTATTTT. Translation gives CASTLSLAGVADTQYF. The chain has TRBV28 and TRBJ2-3, with 11 bases lining up with TRBD2. The V segment lost 7 bases and the J segment 4 bases; nucleotides outside the gene matches: 10. The CDR3 consists of 16 residues. Germline assignment: CDR1 MDHEN and CDR2 SYDVKM.

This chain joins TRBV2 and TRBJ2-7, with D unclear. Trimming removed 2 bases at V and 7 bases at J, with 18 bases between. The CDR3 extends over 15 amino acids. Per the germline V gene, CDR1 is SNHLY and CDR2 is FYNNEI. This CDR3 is CASSESLQASGEQYF. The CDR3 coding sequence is TGTGCCAGCAGTGAAAGTCTTCAGGCGAGTGGTGAGCAGTACTTC.

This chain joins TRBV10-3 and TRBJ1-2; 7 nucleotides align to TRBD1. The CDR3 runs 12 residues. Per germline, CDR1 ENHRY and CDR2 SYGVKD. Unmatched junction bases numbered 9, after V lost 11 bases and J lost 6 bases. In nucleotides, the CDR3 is TGTGCCGTTCACGGACAGGTTGATGGCTACACCTTC. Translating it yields CAVHGQVDGYTF.

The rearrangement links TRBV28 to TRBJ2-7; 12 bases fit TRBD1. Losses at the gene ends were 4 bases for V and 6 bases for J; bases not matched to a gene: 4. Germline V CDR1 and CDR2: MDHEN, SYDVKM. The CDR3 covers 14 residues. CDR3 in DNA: TGTGCCAGCAGTTCGGGACAGGGGGCGCGCGAGCAGTACTTC. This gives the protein CASSSGQGAREQYF.

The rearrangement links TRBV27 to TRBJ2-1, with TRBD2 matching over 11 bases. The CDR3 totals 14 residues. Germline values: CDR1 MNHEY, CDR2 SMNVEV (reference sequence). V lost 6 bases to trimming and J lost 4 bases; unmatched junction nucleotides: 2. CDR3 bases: TGTGCCAGCAGACTAGCGGGAGTTTACAATGAGCAGTTCTTC. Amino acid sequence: CASRLAGVYNEQFF.

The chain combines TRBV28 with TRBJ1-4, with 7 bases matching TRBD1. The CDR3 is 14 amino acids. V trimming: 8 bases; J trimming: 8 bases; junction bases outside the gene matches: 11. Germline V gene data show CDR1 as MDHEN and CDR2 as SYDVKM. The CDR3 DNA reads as TGTGCCAGCGGATTTGACAGGGTGGGAGAAAAACTGTTTTTT. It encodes CASGFDRVGEKLFF.